This is a list of T cell receptor beta chains from one sample in a study of cytomegalovirus exposure and HLA in healthy donors. Data came from immunoSEQ multiplex PCR; TCRdb stores just in-frame clones and leaves some out. This table has about 250,000 clones, around 66% appearing once. The source material was PBMCs. The receptor source for this set is a female donor in good health and CMV-seronegative. Each CDR3 is given with its conserved first and last residue. D genes are given only for firm matches. Only part of the rows carry a size: once, few, many, or a class if the clone is expanded.

V	D	J	size	CDR3	DNA
TRBV23-1	.	TRBJ2-7	.	CASSHLGLSLVSYEQYF	TGCGCCAGCAGTCACCTAGGACTGTCACTTGTCTCCTACGAGCAGTACTTC
TRBV6-1	TRBD1	TRBJ1-2	.	CASRIGTGVYGYTF	TGTGCCAGCAGAATCGGGACAGGGGTATATGGCTACACCTTC
TRBV29-1	TRBD1	TRBJ2-7	.	CSVTGTGIGEQYF	TGCAGCGTTACCGGGACAGGGATTGGCGAGCAGTACTTC
TRBV6-1	.	TRBJ1-3	.	CASSVRGSGNTIYF	TGTGCCAGCAGTGTACGGGGGTCTGGAAACACCATATATTTT
TRBV29-1	.	TRBJ2-3	.	CSAIPIRGLADTQYF	TGCAGCGCTATTCCGATTAGGGGATTGGCAGATACGCAGTATTTT
TRBV28	.	TRBJ2-2	.	CAGWGLTGELFF	TGTGCCGGATGGGGACTCACCGGGGAGCTGTTTTTT
TRBV6-1	.	TRBJ1-4	.	CASSEWGDLFF	TGTGCCAGCAGTGAATGGGGGGACTTGTTTTTT
TRBV11-3	.	TRBJ1-2	.	CASSPRDGTEEYGYTF	TGTGCCAGCAGCCCACGCGACGGGACTGAGGAGTATGGCTACACCTTC
TRBV5-4	.	TRBJ1-1	once	CASSLHGGRTEAFF	TGTGCCAGCAGCTTGCATGGAGGTCGCACTGAAGCTTTCTTT
TRBV28	.	TRBJ1-1	few	CAISRRGRTEAFF	TGTGCCATCTCACGGCGGGGGCGTACTGAAGCTTTCTTT
TRBV6-6	TRBD1	TRBJ1-4	.	CASMGTGGTNEKLFF	TGTGCCAGCATGGGGACAGGGGGGACTAATGAAAAACTGTTTTTT
TRBV7-3	.	TRBJ1-2	.	CASSLNPGTNYGYTF	TGTGCCAGCAGCTTAAACCCCGGGACAAATTATGGCTACACCTTC
TRBV27	TRBD2	TRBJ2-7	.	CASSFRAGEVYEQYF	TGTGCCAGCAGTTTCCGGGCGGGAGAAGTGTACGAGCAGTACTTC
TRBV9	.	TRBJ1-3	.	CASSDPTGPLRTIYF	TGTGCCAGCAGCGACCCGACAGGTCCCCTCAGAACCATATATTTT
TRBV5-5	TRBD1	TRBJ1-2	once	CASSPTGTNYGYTF	TGTGCCAGCAGCCCGACAGGGACTAACTATGGCTACACCTTC
TRBV7-2	TRBD1	TRBJ2-7	.	CASSWGTGGAYEQYF	TGTGCCAGCAGCTGGGGGACAGGGGGGGCCTACGAGCAGTACTTC
TRBV28	TRBD1	TRBJ2-3	.	CASSLGQGVTDTQYF	TGTGCCAGCAGTTTAGGCCAGGGGGTTACAGATACGCAGTATTTT
TRBV5-1	.	TRBJ2-3	.	CASSLEPTSTDTQYF	TGCGCCAGCAGCTTGGAGCCGACTAGCACAGATACGCAGTATTTT
TRBV9	.	TRBJ2-3	.	CASSVVTGGTDTQYF	TGTGCCAGCAGCGTAGTGACGGGTGGTACAGATACGCAGTATTTT
TRBV28	TRBD1	TRBJ1-5	.	CAINTGGGNQPQHF	TGTGCCATCAACACAGGGGGCGGCAATCAGCCCCAGCATTTT
TRBV27	.	TRBJ2-3	.	CASSLGQAPDTQYF	TGTGCCAGCAGTTTGGGGCAGGCGCCAGATACGCAGTATTTT
TRBV15	.	TRBJ2-7	few	CATSRDSSASYEQYF	TGTGCCACCAGCAGAGATTCCAGCGCGTCCTACGAGCAGTACTTC
TRBV5-4	.	TRBJ2-1	.	CASSLGAVTYNEQFF	TGTGCCAGCAGCTTGGGCGCTGTTACCTACAATGAGCAGTTCTTC
TRBV12-5	.	TRBJ1-2	.	CASGFLTDSPSTF	TGTGCTAGTGGTTTCTTGACCGACAGCCCCTCCACCTTC
TRBV19	.	TRBJ1-1	.	CASSIGYGLPNTEAFF	TGTGCCAGTAGTATAGGGTACGGACTACCCAACACTGAAGCTTTCTTT
TRBV11-2	.	TRBJ1-1	.	CASSLLPEGGNTEAFF	TGTGCCAGCAGCTTACTTCCGGAGGGTGGGAACACTGAAGCTTTCTTT
TRBV5-1	.	TRBJ2-4	.	CASSSTTRGENIQYF	TGCGCCAGCAGCTCTACGACTAGAGGAGAAAACATTCAGTACTTC